The present T cell receptor (beta chain) was sequenced within a study of blood T cell repertoires in COVID-19. The overall study: Acute and convalescent COVID-19 specimens originated in the United States, Italy and Spain.

Original processing notes: Amplification with reference gene primers provided the estimates of nucleated cell counts. The data were produced by immunoSEQ multiplex PCR, yet TCRdb's version contains in-frame clones alone and is incomplete. Clonal size and the V and J genes are those of that table, whereas D and trimming came from the DNA. The top ten clones hold roughly 5% of a sample with some 250,000 clones, around 87% of them seen once. It was during active infection that Seattle patients were enrolled and then longitudinally followed. V dropped 5 bases and J dropped 6; count of bases not matched to a gene: 12. The V gene's germline CDR1 is MNHNY and CDR2 SVGAGI (reference sequence). The CDR3 length is 15 residues.

The sample consisted of peripheral blood. This TCR was recovered from a woman aged 55-70 years with COVID-19, enrolled during active disease. The V gene is TRBV6-6, the J gene TRBJ1-2; TRBD1 agrees at 7 bases. The DNA for the CDR3 is TGTGCCAGCAGTCGATCGACAGGGACGGGGGATGGCTACACCTTC. Translating gives CASSRSTGTGDGYTF.